Presented here are 10 T cell receptor beta chains from one specimen sequenced in a study of cytomegalovirus exposure and HLA in healthy donors. PCR involved 60 Vbeta and 13 Jbeta primers. Profiling relied on immunoSEQ multiplex PCR, and the TCRdb table lists in-frame clones only, not all of them. The sample contains 100,000 to 120,000 clones, roughly 70% of which appear only once. Sequencing used PBMCs. Receptors were obtained from a man aged 18 to 35 in good health and CMV-seropositive.

The CDR3 DNA sequence: TGTGCCAGCAGCTGGGCAGGGGCTGGAAATGGCTACACCTTC. This codes for CASSWAGAGNGYTF. The chain carries TRBV5-5 and TRBJ1-2, with D possibly matching TRBD1 (6 bases). This CDR3 contains 14 residues. The V end was cut by 3 bases, the J end by 6 bases, with 15 bases between. The germline V gene encodes CDR1 SGHKS and CDR2 YYEKEE (reference sequence). The variable domain in full, with the rest retrieved from reference TRBV5-5 and TRBJ1-2, is DAGVTQSPTHLIKTRGQQVTLRCSPISGHKSVSWYQQVLGQGPQFIFQYYEKEERGRGNFPDRFSARQFPNYSSELNVNALLLGDSALYLCASSWAGAGNGYTFGSGTRLTVV.

V usage is TRBV4-2 and J usage is TRBJ1-1, with TRBD1 as a possible D gene (5 bases). This CDR3 is 14 amino acids long. In germline, CDR1 is LGHNA, CDR2 YNFKEQ. V lost 1 base and J 1 base, leaving 7 bases between the germline ends. CDR3 in DNA: TGTGCCAGCAGCCAAGGACAGCCGAACACTGAAGCTTTCTTT. Translated: CASSQGQPNTEAFF.

This chain joins TRBV6-9 and TRBJ2-7; TRBD1 matches at 7 bases. V was clipped by 2 bases and J by 4 bases; unmatched bases: 11. This CDR3 contains 16 residues. Germline CDR1 and CDR2: MNHGY and SVAAGI. The chain's CDR3 is CASSYLRGTSRYEQYV. CDR3 nucleotide sequence: TGTGCCAGCAGTTATCTCAGGGGGACCTCTCGGTACGAGCAGTACGTC.

The chain joins TRBV5-6 to TRBJ1-1; D might be TRBD1 (5 bases). Germline CDR1 and CDR2: SGHDT and YYEEEE. CDR3 size: 14 residues. V lost 4 bases to trimming and J lost 1 base, with 11 bases between them. The CDR3 spells CASSANTGNTEAFF. For the CDR3, the DNA is TGTGCCAGCAGCGCAAATACAGGGAACACTGAAGCTTTCTTT.

The rearrangement joins TRBV5-1 to TRBJ1-2, with D possibly TRBD1 on 5 matching bases. The germline V gene has CDR1 SGHRS and CDR2 YFSETQ. V lost 4 bases and J 7 bases, leaving 8 bases between the germline ends. This CDR3 is built from 11 residues. In DNA form, the CDR3 reads TGCGCCAGCAGCCCGGGGGGTGGCTACACCTTC. Translation gives CASSPGGGYTF.

The chain couples TRBV2 to TRBJ1-2; 7 bases match TRBD1. The length of the CDR3 is 13 residues. After removal of 3 bases from V and 9 bases from J, the junction contained 7 bases not matched to a gene. Germline-derived CDR1 and CDR2 are SNHLY and FYNNEI. The CDR3: CASSENYRGSYTF. CDR3 in DNA: TGTGCCAGCAGTGAGAACTACAGGGGTAGCTACACCTTC.

As to this clone: Compared with germline, one end of the junction differs, possibly owing to a read error. The rearrangement links TRBV6-1 to TRBJ1-1; D remains ambiguous. The CDR3 length is 14 residues. Germline CDR1 MNHNS, CDR2 SASEGT. The CDR3 DNA reads TGTGCCAGCAGGGAAGGACGGGGGAACACTGAAGCTTTCTTT. This encodes CASREGRGNTEAFF.

The chain carries TRBV9 and TRBJ2-7; TRBD1 agrees at 7 bases. This CDR3 has 14 residues. The germline gives CDR1 SGDLS, CDR2 YYNGEE. The trim removed 3 bases at V and 0 bases at J, leaving 3 bases unmatched. The CDR3, as DNA: TGTGCCAGCAGCGGGAGGACAGGCTCCTACGAGCAGTACTTC. It codes for CASSGRTGSYEQYF.

The chain couples TRBV30 to TRBJ1-1; 8 bases fit TRBD1. Germline CDR1 is GTSNPN and CDR2 is SVGIG (reference sequence). The CDR3 spans 10 residues. Trimming removed 6 bases from V and 10 bases from J; junction bases left unmatched: 4. The CDR3 sequence: CACTQGGAFF. As DNA, the CDR3 is TGTGCCTGCACACAGGGGGGAGCTTTCTTT.

This clone has a handful of counts. V is TRBV27 and J is TRBJ2-1, with D perhaps TRBD1 (6 bases). The CDR3 extends over 14 amino acids. The V end was cut by 10 bases, the J end by 4 bases, with 17 bases between. Germline-derived CDR1 and CDR2 are MNHEY and SMNVEV (reference sequence). The CDR3 nucleotides read TGTGCCACCGCTCACAGGGAAATATACAATGAGCAGTTCTTC. Translation gives CATAHREIYNEQFF.